This T cell receptor (beta chain) came from a study of CD8 T cells in ankylosing spondylitis (dated by TCRdb to 2017 to 2019). Looking at the study overall: To find TCR variants linked to disease, the study profiled T cell receptor beta repertoires in ankylosing spondylitis patients and healthy donors. Peripheral blood samples were taken, and synovial fluid was additionally collected from ankylosing spondylitis patients. The full study cohort comprised some 27 ankylosing spondylitis patients and 110 or so healthy donors.

The paper's findings and limits, for the study overall: In peripheral blood, the disease-linked clones were found at relatively low frequencies and had a CD8+ phenotype. Significant enrichment of the disease-linked clones was reported in matched synovial fluid samples from ankylosing spondylitis patients. Blood from ankylosing spondylitis patients appeared to be characterized by a TCR beta motif composed of roughly eight highly homologous amino acid variants. Some of the motif variants had been reported before in the synovial fluid and blood of reactive arthritis patients, a finding that suggests common disease-initiation mechanisms.

There are 14 amino acids in the CDR3, from cysteine to phenylalanine inclusive. This entry keeps only the CDR3 DNA: 42 bases, framed from base 1. The germline V gene encodes CDR1 SNHLY and CDR2 FYNNEI. Trimming takes 1 base from V and 8 bases from J, and the germline ends sit 11 bases apart. There are a few counts of this clonotype. It has no known antigen specificity. Qualities for individual bases were not recorded, and no much larger clone is one base off. The sequencer listed for this sample is Illumina HiSeq 2500. TCR beta libraries were prepared by quantitative 5'-RACE with molecular barcodes. As for the original processing: A new computational method, built on a probabilistic model of VDJ rearrangement, was used to identify disease-linked TCR variants. TCRdb applied fastp at Q25 and MiXCR to the public reads, then kept only in-frame beta chains. Each CDR3 protein gets just one entry, which takes the most common genes and DNA from the rows behind it. The V and J calls here are based on TCRdb, not the publication. The sample table lists approximately 400,000 distinct CDR3 sequences, 25% to 30% of them with a count of one. Of the sample, 0.89% is held by the ten largest clones.

What was sequenced was blood, either unsorted or a sorted T cell fraction (not recorded which). The sequence links TRBV2 to TRBJ1-4; perhaps TRBD1 is the D gene, with 5 bases matching. The TCR comes from a male donor with ankylosing spondylitis. Here is the DNA: TGTGCCAGCAGTGAAGACAGGTCGGGAGAAAAACTGTTTTTT. Translation gives CASSEDRSGEKLFF.